This TCR beta chain was obtained from a study of T-cell reconstitution after alpha-beta-depleted transplantation in children. TCRbeta library preparation incorporated unique molecular identifiers. Via MiXCR, TCRdb re-called the PCR reads, giving one row per CDR3 protein. The data hold almost 400,000 distinct CDR3 sequences, with around 21% observed a single time. This clonotype was observed a handful of times. This clonotype originated in a human donor who donated a stem cell graft to a child with acute myeloid leukemia. Sequencing used PBMCs from the stem cell graft donor, obtained from the stem cell graft.

CDR3 bases: TGTGCCAGCAGCTTAGTGGGTGGAGGTACCAACACTGAAGCTTTCTTT. Translated, it gives CASSLVGGGTNTEAFF. This chain joins TRBV7-2 and TRBJ1-1, with unresolved D. The CDR3 totals 16 residues. Trimming cost V 1 base and J 2 bases, with 14 bases left between them. Germline V gene data show CDR1 as SGHTA and CDR2 as FQGNSA.